This T cell receptor (beta chain) was sequenced for a study of blood T cell repertoires in COVID-19. On the study more broadly: Material from acute and convalescent COVID-19 was sourced from the United States, Italy and Spain. In each case, the material was cDNA or gDNA derived from T cells, B-cell-depleted T cells, or PBMCs.

Per the original methods: The authors estimated nucleated cell counts from reference gene primer amplification. Libraries were prepared by immunoSEQ multiplex PCR; TCRdb keeps only in-frame clonotypes and omits some of them. V and J calls and clone size are given by that table; D and trimming were obtained from the DNA. Of 200,000 to 250,000 clones listed, 70% to 90% are singletons. Unmatched junction bases numbered 12, after V lost 5 bases and J lost 5 bases. The CDR3 spans 16 residues. Germline V lookup: CDR1 SGHAT, CDR2 FQDESV (reference sequence). The clonotype comes from a man aged 50 to 59 who had recovered from COVID-19. Material: peripheral blood. The chain couples TRBV11-1 to TRBJ2-1, with TRBD2 identical over 7 bases. DNA for the CDR3: TGTGCCAGCAGCCTATCCGGGGGGATTTGGGACAATGAGCAGTTCTTC. Translating gives CASSLSGGIWDNEQFF.